This passage covers 24 T cell receptor beta chains from one sample sequenced in a study of blood T cell repertoires in COVID-19. Assay: immunoSEQ multiplex PCR; the TCRdb copy retains only in-frame clones and omits some. The table has fewer than 200,000 clones, about 87% seen once; the top ten hold roughly an eighth. Sequenced input: peripheral blood. The receptor set was obtained from a woman aged 70-85 years with COVID-19, enrolled during active disease.

V usage is TRBV6-4 and J usage is TRBJ2-1; D perhaps matches TRBD2 (6 bases). The germline V gene has CDR1 MRHNA and CDR2 SNTAGT. The V gene lost 1 base and the J gene lost 15 bases, with 13 bases spanning the gap. The CDR3 totals 12 residues. The CDR3 bases are TGTGCCAGCAGTGACTTCACCACTAGCCTGTTCTTC. Translated: CASSDFTTSLFF.

This chain uses TRBV9 with TRBJ2-7; D not certain. Trimming took off 1 base at V and 0 bases at J, with 23 bases between the two ends. The CDR3 runs to 19 residues. The germline gives CDR1 SGDLS, CDR2 YYNGEE. The CDR3 bases are TGTGCCAGCAGCGTACCTTACCACAGACACGGATTAGACTCCTACGAGCAGTACTTC. It translates to CASSVPYHRHGLDSYEQYF.

The chain employs TRBV12-5 and TRBJ1-1, with D perhaps matching TRBD1 (5 bases). Germline V gene lookup returns CDR1 LGHNT and CDR2 FRNRAP. The CDR3 is 15 residues long. Trimming removed 5 bases from V and 4 bases from J, with 17 bases in between. The CDR3 DNA reads TGTGCTAGTGGTCAGGACACTTCTTCAACCACTGAAGCTTTCTTT. Protein: CASGQDTSSTTEAFF.

The chain uses TRBV30 and TRBJ1-2; D unresolved. CDR3 length: 14 amino acids. V lost 0 bases and J lost 8, with 16 bases in between. Germline values: CDR1 GTSNPN, CDR2 SVGIG (reference sequence). CDR3 nucleotides: TGTGCCTGGAGTGTACTAACCGGGTCGGAAGGCTACACCTTC. It is translated as CAWSVLTGSEGYTF.

The J gene is TRBJ2-4, the V gene TRBV7-8, with a possible D match to TRBD2 (6 bases). The V end was cut by 6 bases, the J end by 5 bases, with 11 bases between. Per the germline V gene, CDR1 is SGHVS and CDR2 is FQNEAQ. This CDR3 is built from 13 residues. CDR3 protein: CASSQGLENIQYF. The CDR3, as DNA: TGTGCCAGCAGTCAGGGACTCGAAAACATTCAGTACTTC. Full variable domain (rest looked up from reference TRBV7-8 and TRBJ2-4): GAGVSQSPRYKVAKRGQDVALRCDPISGHVSLFWYQQALGQGPEFLTYFQNEAQLDKSGLPSDRFFAERPEGSVSTLKIQRTQQEDSAVYLCASSQGLENIQYFGAGTRLSVL.

Here the CDR3 DNA reads TGTGCCAGCAAACGACTAGCGGGAGCGGGGGAGCAGTACTTC. This encodes CASKRLAGAGEQYF. V gene TRBV2 combines with J gene TRBJ2-7; 12 nucleotides agree with TRBD2. The germline gives CDR1 SNHLY, CDR2 FYNNEI. J was trimmed by 7 bases and V by 7 bases; bases with no gene match: 8. CDR3 length: 14 amino acids.

This clone was recorded a few times. The chain has TRBV30 and TRBJ1-5; 9 nucleotides match TRBD1. Germline CDR1 and CDR2: GTSNPN and SVGIG (reference sequence). V lost 4 bases and J lost 4; bases outside the gene matches: 2. The CDR3 totals 13 residues. CDR3 region: CAWKGTGNQPQHF. DNA for the CDR3: TGTGCCTGGAAAGGGACAGGGAATCAGCCCCAGCATTTT.

The chain recombines TRBV2 with TRBJ1-6, with no clear D. This CDR3 comprises 16 residues. Germline-derived CDR1 and CDR2 are SNHLY and FYNNEI. Deletions cut 5 bases from V and 7 bases from J, with 18 bases between. The CDR3 nucleotides are TGTGCCAGCAGTCAACCCACGGGTTCGGGGAATTCACCCCTCCACTTT. Its translation: CASSQPTGSGNSPLHF. The full variable domain, its missing parts supplied by reference TRBV2 and TRBJ1-6, is EPEVTQTPSHQVTQMGQEVILRCVPISNHLYFYWYRQILGQKVEFLVSFYNNEISEKSEIFDDQFSVERPDGSNFTLKIRSTKLEDSAMYFCASSQPTGSGNSPLHFGNGTRLTVT.

CDR3 in DNA: TGTGCCTGGATGGGCGAACAGTATAATTCACCCCTCCACTTT. As protein: CAWMGEQYNSPLHF. This chain joins TRBV30 and TRBJ1-6; D is undetermined. V lost 4 bases, J lost 4 bases, and 11 bases lay in between. Germline loops: CDR1 GTSNPN, CDR2 SVGIG (reference sequence). The CDR3 extends over 14 amino acids.

V gene TRBV7-9 combines with J gene TRBJ1-4; 7 nucleotides agree with TRBD1. The germline V gene has CDR1 SEHNR and CDR2 FQNEAQ (reference sequence). J lost 3 bases, V lost 5 bases, and 15 bases had no gene match. The CDR3 totals 18 residues. The CDR3 here is CASSLRPGTVLANEKLFF. In nucleotides, the CDR3 is TGTGCCAGCAGCCTCAGACCCGGGACAGTTTTGGCTAATGAAAAACTGTTTTTT.

The genes are TRBV13 and TRBJ1-4; TRBD1 agrees at 8 bases. The CDR3 covers 15 residues. Germline values: CDR1 PRHDT, CDR2 FYEKMQ (reference sequence). The junction had 12 bases not matched to a gene; V was cut back by 4 bases and J by 11 bases. CDR3 region: CASSYGQGMGGKLFF. CDR3 nucleotide sequence: TGTGCCAGCAGCTATGGACAGGGAATGGGAGGGAAACTGTTTTTT. The full variable domain, in which reference TRBV13 and TRBJ1-4 provide the parts outside the CDR3, is AAGVIQSPRHLIKEKRETATLKCYPIPRHDTVYWYQQGPGQDPQFLISFYEKMQSDKGSIPDRFSAQQFSDYHSELNMSSLELGDSALYFCASSYGQGMGGKLFFGSGTQLSVL.

The chain couples TRBV7-2 to TRBJ2-1; 8 bases are a match to TRBD1. This CDR3 is built from 16 residues. Germline CDR1 and CDR2: SGHTA and FQGNSA. Trimming cost V 1 base and J 2 bases; bases outside gene matches: 4. This chain's CDR3 is CASSLGPGQAYNEQFF. The DNA of the CDR3 is TGTGCCAGCAGCTTAGGTCCGGGACAGGCCTACAATGAGCAGTTCTTC.

In this sample, this clone turned up many times. This chain links TRBV4-2 with TRBJ2-3; D is possibly TRBD1 (6 bases). V lost 0 bases to trimming and J lost 0 bases, with 16 bases between them. Germline CDR1 LGHNA, CDR2 YNFKEQ. The CDR3 has 18 residues. Written as DNA, the CDR3 is TGTGCCAGCAGCCAAGATTTGGGGACACCGACTAGCACAGATACGCAGTATTTT. This codes for CASSQDLGTPTSTDTQYF.

The chain links TRBV28 to TRBJ1-5; 7 bases align to TRBD1. J was trimmed by 2 bases and V by 7 bases; bases with no gene match: 5. The CDR3 length is 14 residues. Germline V gene data show CDR1 as MDHEN and CDR2 as SYDVKM. CDR3: CASKLDRGNQPQHF. The CDR3 coding sequence is TGTGCCAGCAAATTAGACAGGGGCAATCAGCCCCAGCATTTT.

About this clone itself: The same CDR3 arises from other DNA sequences in this sample as well. The rearrangement links TRBV19 to TRBJ2-3; TRBD1 agrees at 9 bases. V shed 3 bases, J shed 3 bases, and the junction held 4 bases outside the gene matches. Germline V gives CDR1 LNHDA, CDR2 SQIVND (reference sequence). The CDR3 totals 15 residues. The CDR3 loop reads CASSMGQGRTDTQYF. DNA of the CDR3: TGTGCCAGTAGTATGGGACAGGGTAGAACAGATACGCAGTATTTT.

The V gene is TRBV5-1, the J gene TRBJ2-3, with 7 bases lining up with TRBD2. With V trimmed by 4 bases and J by 4 bases, 15 bases remained unmatched. The germline CDR1 and CDR2 sequences are SGHRS and YFSETQ. The CDR3 has 17 amino acids. This chain's CDR3 is CASSLPIGSGLADTQYF. CDR3 bases: TGCGCCAGCAGCCTCCCCATTGGTAGCGGGCTCGCAGATACGCAGTATTTT.

The chain recombines TRBV6-6 with TRBJ2-5; perhaps TRBD2 as D (5 bases). Germline CDR1 MNHNY, CDR2 SVGAGI (reference sequence). The CDR3 runs 13 residues. V gave up 7 bases and J gave up 1 base, with 10 bases separating them. The CDR3 nucleotides are TGTGCCAGCACTAGCCAGAGCCAAGAGACCCAGTACTTC. Translation gives CASTSQSQETQYF.

V and J are TRBV19 and TRBJ2-2; 11 bases are a match to TRBD2. Per germline, CDR1 LNHDA and CDR2 SQIVND (reference sequence). This CDR3 has 16 amino acids. V lost 4 bases to trimming and J lost 6 bases; unmatched junction nucleotides: 7. DNA for the CDR3: TGTGCCAGTAGTAGGCCGACTAGCGGGAATGCCGGGGAGCTGTTTTTT. Translated, it gives CASSRPTSGNAGELFF.

This chain joins TRBV2 and TRBJ1-2; D is ambiguous. The CDR3 is 14 amino acids. The V and J ends lost 7 bases and 3 bases respectively, with 15 bases between them. Germline CDR1 and CDR2: SNHLY and FYNNEI. The CDR3 coding sequence is TGTGCCAGCATGAGGGAGGCCCTTTACTATGGCTACACCTTC. Amino acids: CASMREALYYGYTF.

The CDR3 bases are TGCAGTGCTGCCCGTGCGAATACGCAGTATTTT. It translates to CSAARANTQYF. The V call is TRBV20-1, the J call TRBJ2-3, with D unclear. The CDR3 has 11 residues. From germline, CDR1 is DFQATT and CDR2 SNEGSKA (reference sequence). Trimming shortened V by 5 bases and J by 7 bases, and 10 bases separated the two germline ends.

V usage is TRBV28 and J usage is TRBJ1-5; D not certain. The CDR3 has 14 amino acids. The V end was cut by 5 bases, the J end by 0 bases, with 8 bases between. Germline V gene lookup returns CDR1 MDHEN and CDR2 SYDVKM. The CDR3 region has the DNA TGTGCCAGCAGTACAACAGTTAGCAATCAGCCCCAGCATTTT. It yields the protein CASSTTVSNQPQHF.

The V call is TRBV14, the J call TRBJ2-4; D ambiguous. Germline CDR1 reads SGHDN; CDR2 reads FVKESK. The germline V and J ends were trimmed by 4 bases and 6 bases, with 7 bases remaining between them. This CDR3 comprises 12 residues. CDR3 bases: TGTGCCAGCAGCCCGACGGGAAACATTCAGTACTTC. Translating gives CASSPTGNIQYF.

V is TRBV2 and J is TRBJ2-3; 9 nucleotides match TRBD2. Trimming took 5 bases from V and 0 from J; bases not matched to a gene: 3. Germline V lookup: CDR1 SNHLY, CDR2 FYNNEI. The CDR3 has 15 residues. The CDR3 DNA is TGTGCCAGCAGTTCGACTAGCGGTAGCACAGATACGCAGTATTTT. This gives the protein CASSSTSGSTDTQYF. Full variable domain (missing parts from reference TRBV2 and TRBJ2-3): EPEVTQTPSHQVTQMGQEVILRCVPISNHLYFYWYRQILGQKVEFLVSFYNNEISEKSEIFDDQFSVERPDGSNFTLKIRSTKLEDSAMYFCASSSTSGSTDTQYFGPGTRLTVL.

V gene TRBV10-3 combines with J gene TRBJ1-2; D might be TRBD1 (6 bases). The CDR3 totals 15 residues. V was trimmed by 4 bases and J by 4 bases, leaving 16 bases between them. Per germline, CDR1 ENHRY and CDR2 SYGVKD. Written as DNA, the CDR3 is TGTGCCATCAGTGCCGACCGTTCGACAGGCTATGGCTACACCTTC. Translated: CAISADRSTGYGYTF.